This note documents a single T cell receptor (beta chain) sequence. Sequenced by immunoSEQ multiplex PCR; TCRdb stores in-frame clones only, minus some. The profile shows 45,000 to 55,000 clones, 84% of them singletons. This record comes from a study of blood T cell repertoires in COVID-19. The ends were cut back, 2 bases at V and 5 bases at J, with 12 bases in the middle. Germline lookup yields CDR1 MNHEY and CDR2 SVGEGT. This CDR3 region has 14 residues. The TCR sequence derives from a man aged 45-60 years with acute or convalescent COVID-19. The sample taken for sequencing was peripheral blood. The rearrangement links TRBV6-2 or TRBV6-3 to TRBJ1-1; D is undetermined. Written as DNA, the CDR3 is TGTGCCAGCAGTTACGCCGGGGAGAAGACTGAAGCTTTCTTT. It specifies CASSYAGEKTEAFF.